This TCR beta chain was profiled in a study of blood T cell repertoires in COVID-19. Across the study: Acute-phase and convalescent COVID-19 samples originated in the United States, Italy and Spain.

As handled by the study authors: Amplification with reference gene primers provided the estimates of nucleated cell counts. Sequencing was performed with immunoSEQ multiplex PCR; in TCRdb, only in-frame clones are kept and a portion is missing. D and trimming were read from the DNA, whereas the V and J calls and clone size are those reported in that table. The sample shows about 270,000 clones, 91% of them seen only once. Looked up from germline, CDR1 is SNHLY and CDR2 is FYNNEI. Trimming removed 3 bases from V and 0 bases from J; junction bases left unmatched: 1. The CDR3 length is 15 residues. Followed longitudinally, the Seattle patients had been enrolled during active infection. This clone was recorded once.

The J gene is TRBJ2-1, the V gene TRBV2, with 8 bases aligning to TRBD2. Sequencing was performed on peripheral blood. The source is a person under 35 with COVID-19, enrolled during active disease. The CDR3 DNA is TGTGCCAGCAGTGATAGCGGGGCCTCCTACAATGAGCAGTTCTTC. The encoded protein is CASSDSGASYNEQFF.